The 20 T cell receptor beta chains reported below all come from one sample, sequenced in a study of blood T cell repertoires in COVID-19 (dated by TCRdb to the early 2020s). The library was prepared using the immunoSEQ multiplex PCR assay. TCRdb limited this immuneACCESS table to in-frame rearrangements with V and J called. A share of clones is missing; checked studies link under half to unresolved V genes, and the rest is unexplained. Present in this sample are roughly 160,000 clones, more than 75% of which were seen just once. Jointly, the top ten make up about 6.5% of the sample. Material: PBMCs or T cells enriched from blood (not recorded which). These receptors were collected from a woman aged 50 to 60 who had recovered from COVID-19.

This chain links TRBV30 with TRBJ1-2; D possibly corresponds to TRBD1 (5 bases). Trimming shortened V by 1 base and J by 4 bases, and 7 bases separated the two germline ends. This CDR3 contains 12 residues. Looked up from germline, CDR1 is GTSNPN and CDR2 is SVGIG (reference sequence). Here the CDR3 DNA reads TGTGCCTGGAGTGACGGGGGCTATGGCTACACCTTC. Translating it yields CAWSDGGYGYTF.

The chain combines TRBV11-2 with TRBJ2-5; D perhaps matches TRBD1 (5 bases). The CDR3 sequence is 15 residues long. Germline-derived CDR1 and CDR2 are SGHAT and FQNNGV. Trimming stripped 2 bases from V and 5 bases from J, with 15 bases between. The CDR3 region has the DNA TGTGCCAGCAGCTTAACAGGAACCAACCCGGAGACCCAGTACTTC. Translating gives CASSLTGTNPETQYF.

The chain links TRBV3-1 (or the pseudogene TRBV3-2) to TRBJ2-7; 10 nucleotides match TRBD2. The germline V gene encodes CDR1 LGHDT and CDR2 YNNKEL (reference sequence). The CDR3 runs to 16 residues. V shed 8 bases, J shed 2 bases, and the junction held 12 bases outside the gene matches. The CDR3 nucleotides are TGTGCCAGCCGGGGCCTTGGGACTAGCGCTACCTACGAGCAGTACTTC. Translated, it gives CASRGLGTSATYEQYF.

The genes are TRBV28 and TRBJ1-5; D remains ambiguous. CDR3 length equals 17 residues. Germline CDR1 and CDR2: MDHEN and SYDVKM. V lost 5 bases to trimming and J lost 0 bases, with 17 bases between them. The CDR3 sequence is CASSPGETFYSNQPQHF. DNA for the CDR3: TGTGCCAGCAGTCCCGGGGAAACATTTTATAGCAATCAGCCCCAGCATTTT.

CDR3 residues: CASSEWGTSGVYEQYF. The CDR3 DNA is TGTGCCAGCAGTGAATGGGGGACTAGCGGGGTCTACGAGCAGTACTTC. The chain joins TRBV6-1 to TRBJ2-7; TRBD2 matches at 13 bases. The trim removed 2 bases at V and 3 bases at J, leaving 4 bases unmatched. Looked up from germline, CDR1 is MNHNS and CDR2 is SASEGT. The CDR3 has 16 residues.

The chain employs TRBV6-5 and TRBJ1-5, with D possibly being TRBD1 (6 bases). Germline V gene sequence: CDR1 MNHEY, CDR2 SVGAGI. The CDR3 totals 14 residues. The ends were cut back, 2 bases at V and 6 bases at J, with 11 bases in the middle. The CDR3 spells CASSYTGMGQPQHF. The CDR3 DNA sequence: TGTGCCAGCAGTTACACAGGGATGGGTCAGCCCCAGCATTTT.

The rearrangement uses TRBV19 and TRBJ2-2, with D hard to call. The germline V gene has CDR1 LNHDA and CDR2 SQIVND (reference sequence). V was shortened by 4 bases and J by 6 bases, with 12 bases between the two germline ends. CDR3 size: 14 residues. The CDR3 loop reads CASSTQVSAGELFF. The DNA of the CDR3 is TGTGCCAGTAGTACTCAGGTATCGGCCGGGGAGCTGTTTTTT.

A word on this clone: No DNA is shown, since the ends of the CDR3 on it are uncertain; the CDR3 is the one TCRdb lists. The chain recombines TRBV6-4 with TRBJ1-1. The CDR3 has 20 amino acids, counting both end residues. Germline assignment: CDR1 MRHNA and CDR2 SNTAGT. The CDR3 here is CVPAVTLVEGLVFLHTEAFF.

V and J are TRBV27 and TRBJ2-1, with 8 bases fitting TRBD2. The CDR3 length is 15 residues. Germline CDR1 is MNHEY and CDR2 is SMNVEV (reference sequence). J was trimmed by 2 bases and V by 5 bases; bases with no gene match: 5. CDR3 sequence (DNA): TGTGCCAGCAGTCTTAGCGGGACGGCCTACAATGAGCAGTTCTTC. The encoded protein is CASSLSGTAYNEQFF.

This chain links TRBV5-1 with TRBJ2-5; a weak D match, TRBD2 (7 bases). Per the germline V gene, CDR1 is SGHRS and CDR2 is YFSETQ. V was pared by 4 bases and J by 7 bases, with 17 bases between. The CDR3 has 14 amino acids. CDR3 residues: CASSPPGGGRTQYF. The CDR3 nucleotides are TGCGCCAGCAGCCCACCGGGGGGCGGGAGGACCCAGTACTTC.

The chain employs TRBV2 and TRBJ2-7, with D perhaps TRBD1 (5 bases). From germline, CDR1 is SNHLY and CDR2 FYNNEI. The CDR3 consists of 12 residues. Trimming pared 5 bases from V and 5 bases from J, leaving 10 bases between. CDR3 residues: CASSSGFDEQYF. The DNA for the CDR3 is TGTGCCAGCAGTTCAGGGTTCGACGAGCAGTACTTC.

The V gene is TRBV28, the J gene TRBJ1-2, with D hard to call. Between the trimmed V and J ends, which lost 2 bases and 4 bases, there was a span of 8 bases. Germline V lookup: CDR1 MDHEN, CDR2 SYDVKM. The CDR3 contains 13 residues. The CDR3 DNA is TGTGCCAGCAGTTTACCGGGGTCCTATGGCTACACCTTC. Its protein product is CASSLPGSYGYTF.

The chain has TRBV5-4 and TRBJ2-4, with a weak D call TRBD2 (6 bases). This CDR3 contains 17 residues. The V gene's germline CDR1 is SGHNT and CDR2 YYREEE (reference sequence). The V end lost 1 base, the J end lost 4 bases, and 18 bases lay between the germline ends. CDR3 nucleotides: TGTGCCAGCAGCTTGACGCTTAAGGAGGGCCCAAAAAACATTCAGTACTTC. It encodes CASSLTLKEGPKNIQYF.

The chain carries TRBV5-1 and TRBJ2-3, with D maybe TRBD2 (6 bases). CDR3 size: 14 residues. CDR1 is SGHRS, CDR2 YFSETQ, per germline. Trimming removed 4 bases from V and 2 bases from J, with 11 bases in between. Here the CDR3 reads CASSTEGPTDTQYF. The CDR3 DNA is TGCGCCAGCAGCACGGAGGGGCCCACAGATACGCAGTATTTT.

The genes are TRBV19 and TRBJ1-4; no firm D call. V lost 6 bases and J lost 0, with 14 bases in between. The CDR3 is 16 residues long. Germline V gene data show CDR1 as LNHDA and CDR2 as SQIVND (reference sequence). DNA for the CDR3: TGTGCCAGTAGGACACGGATCTCGTCAACTAATGAAAAACTGTTTTTT. It encodes CASRTRISSTNEKLFF.

The chain couples TRBV9 to TRBJ2-1; 11 bases match TRBD2. Germline-derived CDR1 and CDR2 are SGDLS and YYNGEE. The CDR3 length is 15 residues. J was trimmed by 4 bases and V by 4 bases; bases with no gene match: 4. The CDR3 region is CASSPGTSGYNEQFF. The CDR3 bases are TGTGCCAGCAGCCCCGGGACTAGCGGATACAATGAGCAGTTCTTC.

V is TRBV7-9 and J is TRBJ1-1; D remains ambiguous. The V and J ends lost 5 bases and 2 bases respectively, with 12 bases between them. Germline assignment: CDR1 SEHNR and CDR2 FQNEAQ (reference sequence). The CDR3 is 14 amino acids. The CDR3 region is CASSRGIGNTEAFF. DNA of the CDR3: TGTGCCAGCAGCCGCGGGATAGGAAACACTGAAGCTTTCTTT.

The chain carries TRBV11-2 and TRBJ1-2, with D unclear. The V end was cut by 6 bases, the J end by 0 bases, with 20 bases between. The V gene's germline CDR1 is SGHAT and CDR2 FQNNGV. The CDR3 contains 17 residues. CDR3 residues: CASRTPSAALTNYGYTF. CDR3 nucleotide sequence: TGTGCCAGCAGAACCCCCAGCGCAGCATTAACTAACTATGGCTACACCTTC.

The chain's CDR3 is CASSKQTANTEAFF. Here the CDR3 DNA reads TGTGCCAGCAGCAAACAGACAGCGAACACTGAAGCTTTCTTT. V and J are TRBV7-9 and TRBJ1-1, with D perhaps TRBD1 (5 bases). The CDR3 is 14 amino acids. Germline loops: CDR1 SEHNR, CDR2 FQNEAQ (reference sequence). V dropped 5 bases and J dropped 1 base, with 11 bases sitting between them. Combining the CDR3 with reference TRBV7-9 and TRBJ1-1 gives the whole variable domain DTGVSQNPRHKITKRGQNVTFRCDPISEHNRLYWYRQTLGQGPEFLTYFQNEAQLEKSRLLSDRFSAERPKGSFSTLEIQRTEQGDSAMYLCASSKQTANTEAFFGQGTRLTVV.

V usage is TRBV20-1 and J usage is TRBJ2-7, with D maybe TRBD1 (6 bases). V was trimmed by 7 bases and J by 6 bases, leaving 13 bases between them. The CDR3 loop spans 11 amino acids. In germline, CDR1 is DFQATT, CDR2 SNEGSKA (reference sequence). The CDR3 nucleotides are TGCAGTGTAGTAACAGGGAGCGAGCAGTACTTC. Protein sequence: CSVVTGSEQYF.